Following are 27 T cell receptor beta chains from one sample sequenced in a study of CD8+CD57+ T cells in acquired aplastic anemia. CDR3 and TCR beta VDJ profiling relied on a genomic DNA template. MiXCR was run by TCRdb on the reads, yielding one entry per CDR3 protein. The sample lists around 150,000 distinct CDR3 sequences, 45% to 55% seen once, with about 30% in the top ten. Selection for sequencing was limited to patients who had shown CD8+CD57+ cell expansion by flow cytometry. The sequencing input was sorted CD4+, CD8+, or CD8+CD57+ T cells (not recorded which) from PBMCs. The source of these receptors is a human donor with aplastic anemia.

This clonotype turned up a few times. This chain uses TRBV24-1 with TRBJ2-5; D possibly uses TRBD1 or TRBD2 (5 bases each). The V gene lost 6 bases and the J gene lost 7 bases, with 11 bases spanning the gap. Germline loops: CDR1 KGHDR, CDR2 SFDVKD. The CDR3 spans 12 residues. CDR3 in amino acids: CATSRGEGTQYF. The CDR3 bases are TGTGCCACCAGTAGGGGTGAGGGGACCCAGTACTTC.

This clonotype was seen ten or more times. Germline and junction disagree at one end, which may indicate a read error. The chain recombines TRBV30 with TRBJ2-3; no clear D. The CDR3 consists of 10 residues. Germline CDR1 GTSNPN, CDR2 SVGIG (reference sequence). In DNA form, the CDR3 reads TGCTCCCTCGGCACAGATACGCAGTATTTT. It is translated as CSLGTDTQYF.

This clonotype occurred once. V usage is TRBV6-1 and J usage is TRBJ2-1, with D perhaps matching TRBD1 (6 bases). The length of the CDR3 is 15 residues. Trimming stripped 3 bases from V and 5 bases from J, with 14 bases between. In germline, CDR1 is MNHNS, CDR2 SASEGT. The CDR3 DNA follows: TGTGCCAGCAGTGAGCGTCAGGGGAGACACAATGAGCAGTTCTTC. Translating gives CASSERQGRHNEQFF.

V gene TRBV11-2 combines with J gene TRBJ2-7; maybe TRBD1 (5 bases). V lost 3 bases and J lost 5, with 11 bases in between. Germline V gene data show CDR1 as SGHAT and CDR2 as FQNNGV. The CDR3 is 13 residues long. CDR3 loop: CASSLARVNEQYF. The CDR3 region has the DNA TGTGCCAGCAGCTTGGCCAGGGTCAACGAGCAGTACTTC.

This clonotype was detected a few times. The chain joins TRBV27 to TRBJ2-7, with 9 bases fitting TRBD1. Germline V CDR1 and CDR2: MNHEY, SMNVEV (reference sequence). The CDR3 spans 15 residues. Trimming at V came to 8 bases and at J to 2 bases, leaving 10 bases not matched to a gene. The CDR3 is CASFPNRGRPYEQYF. In DNA, the CDR3 is TGTGCCAGCTTTCCCAACAGGGGGCGTCCCTACGAGCAGTACTTC.

The V gene is TRBV19, the J gene TRBJ1-1; TRBD1 matches at 10 bases. CDR1 is LNHDA and CDR2 is SQIVND in the germline V gene (reference sequence). J gave up 1 base and V 7 bases, and 9 bases lay outside the gene matches. CDR3 length: 16 residues. CDR3 region: CASTPLGDRGNTEAFF. Here the CDR3 DNA reads TGTGCCAGTACTCCGCTGGGGGACAGGGGGAACACTGAAGCTTTCTTT.

The chain is built from TRBV15 and TRBJ1-1; D not resolved. CDR1 is LNHNV and CDR2 is YYDKDF in the germline V gene (reference sequence). This CDR3 contains 13 residues. Trimming pared 0 bases from V and 6 bases from J, leaving 8 bases between. The CDR3 loop is CATSRDLVAEAFF. In DNA form, the CDR3 reads TGTGCCACCAGCAGAGATCTGGTAGCTGAAGCTTTCTTT.

The J gene is TRBJ2-5, the V gene TRBV5-1, with D unresolved. CDR3 length equals 15 residues. Trimming shortened V by 1 base and J by 3 bases, and 13 bases separated the two germline ends. Germline CDR1 SGHRS, CDR2 YFSETQ. CDR3 loop: CASSLRTVNKETQYF. CDR3 DNA: TGCGCCAGCAGCTTGCGGACGGTGAACAAAGAGACCCAGTACTTC.

This rearrangement joins TRBV2 to TRBJ1-1, with D uncertain. The V gene's germline CDR1 is SNHLY and CDR2 FYNNEI. The length of the CDR3 is 15 residues. V gave up 4 bases and J gave up 4 bases, with 16 bases separating them. CDR3 in amino acids: CASSATIDISTEAFF. The CDR3 DNA reads TGTGCCAGCAGTGCTACAATAGACATATCCACTGAAGCTTTCTTT.

As to this clonotype: A read error is likely, as this CDR3 ends without the conserved phenylalanine or tryptophan. Because the CDR3's place on the DNA is in doubt, the DNA is left out and the CDR3 is given as listed by TCRdb. The chain carries TRBV25-1 and TRBJ2-7; the table's TRBD1 call for D was not verified on the DNA. The CDR3 contains 11 residues when both ends are counted. The germline V gene encodes CDR1 MGHDK and CDR2 SYGVNS. The CDR3 reads CASSEGTGVYT.

CDR3 sequence reads: CSARLAGEWEAQYF. The CDR3 nucleotides read TGCAGTGCTAGGCTAGCGGGTGAATGGGAGGCCCAGTACTTC. This sequence joins TRBV20-1 and TRBJ2-5; the match to TRBD2 covers 8 bases. The CDR3 totals 14 residues. Germline CDR1 is DFQATT and CDR2 is SNEGSKA (reference sequence). Trimming took 3 bases from V and 9 from J; bases not matched to a gene: 12.

The chain employs TRBV11-3 and TRBJ2-5; D is unresolved. The germline V gene has CDR1 SGHNT and CDR2 YENEEA. The germline V and J ends were trimmed by 0 bases and 0 bases, with 11 bases remaining between them. The CDR3 length is 16 residues. The chain's CDR3 is CASSLDADLYQETQYF. The CDR3 DNA follows: TGTGCCAGCAGCTTAGATGCAGACTTGTACCAAGAGACCCAGTACTTC.

This clonotype was picked up one time. A read error may explain this, as a much larger clone is one base away. This chain joins TRBV6-1 and TRBJ2-1; a weak D match, TRBD2 (5 bases). CDR3 length equals 16 residues. V lost 6 bases to trimming and J lost 5 bases, with 20 bases between them. CDR1 is MNHNS, CDR2 SASEGT, per germline. In DNA, the CDR3 is TGTGCCAGCAGGTCCCCAAGAGGGTCAGCGAACAATGAGCAGTTCTTC. Amino acids: CASRSPRGSANNEQFF.

This clonotype was detected only a few times. The V gene is TRBV4-2, the J gene TRBJ2-1, with 9 bases lining up with TRBD2. The CDR3 extends over 17 amino acids. Germline values: CDR1 LGHNA, CDR2 YNFKEQ. Germline trimming cut 0 bases from V and 4 bases from J; bases unmatched to any gene: 7. DNA of the CDR3: TGTGCCAGCAGCCAAGATTTGGCGGGAGGGCATTACAATGAGCAGTTCTTC. Its protein product is CASSQDLAGGHYNEQFF.

This sequence joins TRBV6-1 and TRBJ2-2; D is possibly TRBD1 (5 bases). V dropped 6 bases and J dropped 6 bases, with 17 bases sitting between them. Germline CDR1 is MNHNS and CDR2 is SASEGT. The CDR3 loop spans 15 amino acids. CDR3 sequence reads: CASSPPWGSAGELFF. The CDR3 DNA reads as TGTGCCAGCAGCCCCCCGTGGGGCTCCGCCGGGGAGCTGTTTTTT.

This clonotype appeared many times. J is TRBJ2-7 and V is TRBV6-1; 8 bases agree with TRBD1. The CDR3 spans 13 residues. The V and J ends lost 6 bases and 3 bases, in that order; junction bases with no gene match: 4. The V gene's germline CDR1 is MNHNS and CDR2 SASEGT. The CDR3 sequence is CASSPGQVYEQYF. The CDR3 nucleotides are TGTGCCAGCAGCCCGGGACAGGTCTACGAGCAGTACTTC.

V usage is TRBV9 and J usage is TRBJ2-7; D is possibly TRBD2 (5 bases). The CDR3 sequence is 14 residues long. The V gene lost 0 bases and the J gene lost 2 bases, with 9 bases spanning the gap. Germline CDR1 is SGDLS and CDR2 is YYNGEE. The CDR3 reads CASSVGGQAYEQYF. The CDR3 nucleotides are TGTGCCAGCAGCGTAGGAGGGCAAGCCTACGAGCAGTACTTC.

The chain recombines TRBV20-1 with TRBJ2-7; D is uncertain. The CDR3 has 12 amino acids. The V gene's germline CDR1 is DFQATT and CDR2 SNEGSKA (reference sequence). Trimming took 2 bases from V and 6 from J, leaving 11 bases between them. For the CDR3, the DNA is TGCAGTGCTAGAAGCATTCTATCCGAGCAGTACTTC. Its protein product is CSARSILSEQYF.

This clonotype came up many times. The chain has TRBV6-5 and TRBJ2-2; D is undetermined. The germline V and J ends were trimmed by 2 bases and 3 bases, with 7 bases remaining between them. Germline V gene data show CDR1 as MNHEY and CDR2 as SVGAGI. The CDR3 runs to 14 residues. CDR3 coding DNA: TGTGCCAGCAGTTACGGCACATACACCGGGGAGCTGTTTTTT. Protein: CASSYGTYTGELFF.

In its sample, this clonotype was seen many times. This chain joins TRBV5-5 and TRBJ2-7, with D unresolved. The CDR3 length is 13 residues. Per the germline V gene, CDR1 is SGHKS and CDR2 is YYEKEE (reference sequence). V dropped 4 bases and J dropped 3 bases, with 11 bases sitting between them. CDR3 sequence: CASSHLPNYEQYF. The CDR3 nucleotides are TGTGCCAGCAGCCACCTCCCGAACTACGAGCAGTACTTC.

The chain combines TRBV3-1 with TRBJ2-7; 12 positions match TRBD2. After removal of 4 bases from V and 6 bases from J, the junction contained 7 bases not matched to a gene. Germline assignment: CDR1 LGHDT and CDR2 YNNKEL (reference sequence). The CDR3 has 15 residues. The CDR3 loop reads CASSLRSTSGSEQYF. The CDR3 DNA sequence: TGTGCCAGCAGCCTGCGATCGACTAGCGGGAGCGAGCAGTACTTC.

The rearrangement uses TRBV7-8 and TRBJ1-2; D is unresolved. The germline gives CDR1 SGHVS, CDR2 FQNEAQ. The CDR3 covers 16 residues. Trimming removed 1 base at V and 7 bases at J, with 19 bases between. In DNA, the CDR3 is TGTGCCAGCAGCTTAGAGAGACGGGGAACGCTCGGTGGCTACACCTTC. It translates to CASSLERRGTLGGYTF.

This clonotype has at least ten counts. V gene TRBV7-9 combines with J gene TRBJ2-7, with TRBD2 as a possible D gene (5 bases). Trimming shortened V by 4 bases and J by 0 bases, and 13 bases separated the two germline ends. Germline CDR1 is SEHNR and CDR2 is FQNEAQ (reference sequence). The CDR3 has 15 amino acids. CDR3 nucleotides: TGTGCCAGCAGCTCGGCGCATGGGAGCTCCTACGAGCAGTACTTC. It is translated as CASSSAHGSSYEQYF.

This clonotype appeared many times. V gene TRBV7-2 combines with J gene TRBJ2-7; 9 nucleotides agree with TRBD1. The CDR3 sequence is 16 residues long. V dropped 5 bases and J dropped 3; count of bases not matched to a gene: 11. Germline V gene lookup returns CDR1 SGHTA and CDR2 FQGNSA. CDR3 amino acids: CASSETGTGIFYEQYF. The CDR3, as DNA: TGTGCCAGCAGCGAGACCGGGACAGGGATATTCTACGAGCAGTACTTC.

The V and J genes are TRBV20-1 and TRBJ2-5, with a weak D call TRBD2 (6 bases). Germline V gene sequence: CDR1 DFQATT, CDR2 SNEGSKA (reference sequence). Trimming took 6 bases from V and 1 from J, leaving 12 bases between them. There are 13 residues in the CDR3. Written as DNA, the CDR3 is TGCAGTGCCGAAGGACTACTCCAAGAGACCCAGTACTTC. This encodes CSAEGLLQETQYF.

The genes are TRBV24-1 and TRBJ1-5, with 7 bases identical to TRBD1. This CDR3 comprises 16 residues. Germline values: CDR1 KGHDR, CDR2 SFDVKD. J lost 1 base, V lost 4 bases, and 6 bases had no gene match. In DNA form, the CDR3 reads TGTGCCACCAGTGACCAGCAGGGGGTAAGCAATCAGCCCCAGCATTTT. As protein: CATSDQQGVSNQPQHF.

V gene TRBV11-1 combines with J gene TRBJ2-1, with a weak D call TRBD2 (6 bases). CDR3 length equals 16 residues. CDR1 is SGHAT and CDR2 is FQDESV in the germline V gene (reference sequence). V was clipped by 0 bases and J by 3 bases, with 12 bases between them. CDR3 DNA sequence: TGTGCCAGCAGCTTAGCGGGGGGAAAGGTCTACAATGAGCAGTTCTTC. This encodes CASSLAGGKVYNEQFF.